This T cell receptor beta chain was profiled in a study of graft-versus-host responses after intestinal transplantation. Study-wide results and caveats: An association linked early post-transplant HvG declines with peak circulating GvH clone levels. Allografts of patients with graft-donor T cell macrochimerism showed high graft-versus-host to host-versus-graft clone ratios.

Comments on this clone: Its target is not known.

The CDR3 length is 18 residues. The J segment lost 4 bases and the V segment lost 4 bases, leaving 13 bases of the junction unmatched. The germline gives CDR1 SGDLS, CDR2 YYNGEE. Using immunoSEQ multiplex PCR, the repertoire was profiled, and TCRdb retains in-frame clones only, with some absent. The sample shows 45,000 to 60,000 clones, about 93% of them seen only once. The sequence came from a human donor who was the organ donor for an intestinal transplant. The sample in question was unstimulated CD4+ T cells sorted from spleen or lymph node cells, obtained before transplant. The chain links TRBV9 to TRBJ2-1; TRBD2 aligns across 11 bases. The chain's CDR3 is CASSPGLAGRPGYNEQFF. The CDR3 coding sequence is TGTGCCAGCAGCCCCGGACTAGCGGGTCGACCCGGGTACAATGAGCAGTTCTTC.